The source of this T cell receptor (beta chain) is a study of PD-L1 blockade in urothelial cancer. The time point is: peripheral blood 6 weeks after treatment start. This table comes from immunoSEQ multiplex PCR, and its TCRdb copy is limited to in-frame clones, with some not included. This table holds over 100,000 clones, under 95% found once. The CDR3 covers 16 residues. Germline trimming cut 3 bases from V and 2 bases from J; bases unmatched to any gene: 3. The germline CDR1 and CDR2 sequences are SGHNT and YYREEE (reference sequence). This TCR was recovered from a man aged 60 to 69 with urothelial cancer. Sample: PBMCs, taken around atezolizumab (anti-PD-L1) treatment. The chain joins TRBV5-4 to TRBJ2-3, with TRBD2 identical over 13 bases. CDR3 bases: TGTGCCAGCAGCTCTGGGACTAGCGGGGTCACAGATACGCAGTATTTT. Translation gives CASSSGTSGVTDTQYF. Together with reference TRBV5-4 and TRBJ2-3, the CDR3 gives the full variable domain: ETGVTQSPTHLIKTRGQQVTLRCSSQSGHNTVSWYQQALGQGPQFIFQYYREEENGRGNFPPRFSGLQFPNYSSELNVNALELDDSALYLCASSSGTSGVTDTQYFGPGTRLTVL.